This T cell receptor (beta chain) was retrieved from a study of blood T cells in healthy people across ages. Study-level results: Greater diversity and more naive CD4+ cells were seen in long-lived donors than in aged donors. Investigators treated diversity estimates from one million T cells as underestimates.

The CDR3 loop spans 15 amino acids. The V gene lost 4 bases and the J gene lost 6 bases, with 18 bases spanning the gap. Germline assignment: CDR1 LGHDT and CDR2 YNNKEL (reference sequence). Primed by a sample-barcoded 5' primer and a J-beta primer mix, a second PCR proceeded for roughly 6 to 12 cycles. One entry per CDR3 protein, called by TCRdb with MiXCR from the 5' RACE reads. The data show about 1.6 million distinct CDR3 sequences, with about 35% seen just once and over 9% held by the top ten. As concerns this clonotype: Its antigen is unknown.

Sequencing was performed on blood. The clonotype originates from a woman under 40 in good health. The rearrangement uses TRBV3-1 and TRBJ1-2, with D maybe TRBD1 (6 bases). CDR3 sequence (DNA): TGTGCCAGCAGCCGATACCGGGACACAATAGATGGCTACACCTTC. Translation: CASSRYRDTIDGYTF.